Shown below are 27 T cell receptor beta chains from a single sample sequenced in a study of T cell changes during pregnancy in multiple sclerosis (dated by TCRdb to the late 2010s). The library relied on the immunoSEQ multiplex PCR assay. Held by TCRdb, this immuneACCESS table contains in-frame sequences only and omits some clones. Under half of the omission traces to an unresolved V gene where checked; the cause of the rest is unknown. In all, the sample holds approximately 24,000 clones, and under 95% of those were seen once. The leading ten clones occupy 9.4% of the sample. The starting material was CD8+ T cells from peripheral blood mononuclear cells, obtained in the third trimester of pregnancy. The receptors come from a female donor in good health, enrolled as a control in a pregnancy study.

The chain is built from TRBV30 and TRBJ1-2; 7 nucleotides line up with TRBD1. Per germline, CDR1 GTSNPN and CDR2 SVGIG (reference sequence). This CDR3 is built from 15 residues. The trim removed 1 base at V and 8 bases at J, leaving 13 bases unmatched. The CDR3 sequence: CAWSDPDRYLVGYTF. DNA of the CDR3: TGTGCCTGGAGTGACCCGGACAGGTACTTGGTCGGCTACACCTTC.

This chain uses TRBV19 with TRBJ2-3; TRBD2 aligns across 7 bases. The CDR3 totals 15 residues. Germline CDR1 and CDR2: LNHDA and SQIVND (reference sequence). V shed 4 bases, J shed 0 bases, and the junction held 4 bases outside the gene matches. The CDR3 DNA reads TGTGCCAGTAGTAGCCTAGCGGCTAGCACAGATACGCAGTATTTT. Translating it yields CASSSLAASTDTQYF.

This chain links TRBV7-9 with TRBJ2-2, with no clear D. V lost 2 bases, J lost 1 base, and 5 bases lay in between. The CDR3 length is 14 residues. Germline assignment: CDR1 SEHNR and CDR2 FQNEAQ (reference sequence). In nucleotides, the CDR3 is TGTGCCAGCAGCTTACTAGTGAACACCGGGGAGCTGTTTTTT. Translation gives CASSLLVNTGELFF.

The V call is TRBV13, the J call TRBJ1-1; D is unresolved. This CDR3 region has 15 residues. Germline CDR1 is PRHDT and CDR2 is FYEKMQ (reference sequence). Trimming stripped 4 bases from V and 0 bases from J, with 12 bases between. CDR3 nucleotides: TGTGCCAGCAGCTCTAGCCCGGCCGTGAACACTGAAGCTTTCTTT. Translating it yields CASSSSPAVNTEAFF.

By sample fraction, this clone is medium-sized. This sequence joins TRBV6-1 and TRBJ1-2, with TRBD1 identical over 8 bases. The J segment lost 8 bases and the V segment lost 6 bases, leaving 14 bases of the junction unmatched. Germline values: CDR1 MNHNS, CDR2 SASEGT. The CDR3 runs to 15 residues. The CDR3 coding sequence is TGTGCCAGCAGAAGGGACAGGCCTCGGTTAACGGGCTACACCTTC. The encoded protein is CASRRDRPRLTGYTF.

V is TRBV18 and J is TRBJ2-6; D is undetermined. The CDR3 is 14 amino acids. Germline CDR1 and CDR2: KGHSH and LQKENI. V was cut by 8 bases and J by 2 bases, with 10 bases left in between. Here the CDR3 DNA reads TGTGCCAGCCAGGAATGGACTGGGGCCAACGTCCTGACTTTC. Its protein product is CASQEWTGANVLTF.

The V gene is TRBV19, the J gene TRBJ2-1, with 7 bases lining up with TRBD2. Losses at the gene ends were 3 bases for V and 4 bases for J; bases not matched to a gene: 6. The CDR3 length is 15 residues. The germline V gene has CDR1 LNHDA and CDR2 SQIVND (reference sequence). Written as DNA, the CDR3 is TGTGCCAGTAGTATGGGAGGGGCCCCTTACAATGAGCAGTTCTTC. Protein product: CASSMGGAPYNEQFF.

The chain is built from TRBV19 and TRBJ1-5, with TRBD1 matching over 7 bases. CDR1 is LNHDA and CDR2 is SQIVND in the germline V gene (reference sequence). CDR3 length: 18 residues. With 3 bases clipped from V and 2 bases from J, the junction kept 13 bases outside the gene matches. The CDR3 is CASSIPSNTGVGNQPQHF. The CDR3, as DNA: TGTGCCAGTAGTATCCCATCCAACACAGGGGTCGGCAATCAGCCCCAGCATTTT.

In its sample, this clone ranks as medium-sized. This chain connects TRBV19 to TRBJ1-1; tentatively, D is TRBD1 (5 bases). Germline V gene sequence: CDR1 LNHDA, CDR2 SQIVND (reference sequence). Trimming took 4 bases from V and 4 from J, leaving 16 bases between them. The CDR3 loop spans 15 amino acids. The CDR3 DNA sequence: TGTGCCAGTAGTACGAGACAGTATAAACCCACTGAAGCTTTCTTT. Its protein is CASSTRQYKPTEAFF.

The rearrangement joins TRBV7-6 to TRBJ2-7; D is perhaps TRBD1 (6 bases). The CDR3 is 16 residues long. Trimming stripped 4 bases from V and 3 bases from J, with 19 bases between. Germline values: CDR1 SGHVS, CDR2 FNYEAQ. As DNA, the CDR3 is TGTGCCAGCAGCTCCACCATAATTACAGGGTTCTACGAGCAGTACTTC. Encoded protein: CASSSTIITGFYEQYF.

The genes are TRBV28 and TRBJ1-5; the D gene is possibly TRBD1 (5 bases). Germline V CDR1 and CDR2: MDHEN, SYDVKM. This CDR3 region has 15 residues. The V and J ends lost 5 bases and 3 bases respectively, with 14 bases between them. The CDR3 reads CASSDGTLNNQPQHF. Here the CDR3 DNA reads TGTGCCAGCAGTGATGGGACTCTAAACAATCAGCCCCAGCATTTT.

The chain combines TRBV27 with TRBJ1-1, with D tentatively TRBD1 (6 bases). The CDR3 runs to 15 residues. From germline, CDR1 is MNHEY and CDR2 SMNVEV (reference sequence). Trimming removed 0 bases from V and 5 bases from J, with 13 bases in between. DNA for the CDR3: TGTGCCAGCAGTTTATCCACAGGGCTGAGGACTGAAGCTTTCTTT. Protein: CASSLSTGLRTEAFF.

This chain joins TRBV10-1 and TRBJ2-6; the D gene is possibly TRBD1 (6 bases). CDR1 is WNHNN and CDR2 is SYGVQD in the germline V gene (reference sequence). The CDR3 consists of 18 residues. The V end lost 10 bases, the J end lost 0 bases, and 22 bases lay between the germline ends. The CDR3 sequence is CATQGTRRPSSGANVLTF. CDR3 sequence (DNA): TGCGCCACCCAGGGGACGCGCCGACCCAGCTCTGGGGCCAACGTCCTGACTTTC.

The chain carries TRBV7-9 and TRBJ2-7; the D gene is possibly TRBD2 (5 bases). V lost 5 bases and J lost 3, with 11 bases in between. Germline CDR1 reads SEHNR; CDR2 reads FQNEAQ (reference sequence). This CDR3 comprises 13 residues. CDR3 DNA: TGTGCCAGCAGCCCTATCGGGGACTACGAGCAGTACTTC. It yields the protein CASSPIGDYEQYF.

This chain links TRBV7-9 with TRBJ2-1; D ambiguous. CDR1 is SEHNR, CDR2 FQNEAQ, per germline (reference sequence). CDR3 length: 11 amino acids. Deletions cut 5 bases from V and 7 bases from J, with 6 bases between. The CDR3 sequence is CASSPPNEQFF. The CDR3 DNA is TGTGCCAGCAGCCCCCCGAATGAGCAGTTCTTC.

This sequence joins TRBV7-9 and TRBJ2-7, with a possible D match to TRBD1 (6 bases). This CDR3 has 14 residues. The germline V and J ends were trimmed by 1 base and 0 bases, with 7 bases remaining between them. Looked up from germline, CDR1 is SEHNR and CDR2 is FQNEAQ (reference sequence). The CDR3 reads CASSLVGGSYEQYF. The CDR3 coding sequence is TGTGCCAGCAGCTTAGTAGGGGGCTCCTACGAGCAGTACTTC. Based on the CDR3 plus reference TRBV7-9 and TRBJ2-7, the full variable domain is DTGVSQNPRHKITKRGQNVTFRCDPISEHNRLYWYRQTLGQGPEFLTYFQNEAQLEKSRLLSDRFSAERPKGSFSTLEIQRTEQGDSAMYLCASSLVGGSYEQYFGPGTRLTVT.

This clone was seen a few times. The chain carries TRBV6-5 and TRBJ1-4, with D possibly TRBD1 on 6 matching bases. From germline, CDR1 is MNHEY and CDR2 SVGAGI. The CDR3 is made up of 14 amino acids. The V end was cut by 5 bases, the J end by 7 bases, with 14 bases between. CDR3 DNA: TGTGCCAGCAGTGGGGGGGCAGTGAGTGAAAAACTGTTTTTT. The encoded protein is CASSGGAVSEKLFF.

This sequence joins TRBV11-2 and TRBJ2-3, with TRBD2 identical over 14 bases. The trim removed 5 bases at V and 3 bases at J, leaving 1 base unmatched. The CDR3 is 15 residues long. Germline-derived CDR1 and CDR2 are SGHAT and FQNNGV. The CDR3 coding sequence is TGTGCCAGCAGCGGACTAGCGGGGGGAACAGATACGCAGTATTTT. This translates into CASSGLAGGTDTQYF.

The chain has TRBV7-9 and TRBJ2-3, with TRBD1 identical over 7 bases. Looked up from germline, CDR1 is SEHNR and CDR2 is FQNEAQ (reference sequence). Trimming cost V 4 bases and J 15 bases; bases outside gene matches: 19. This CDR3 spans 15 amino acids. CDR3 sequence (DNA): TGTGCCAGCAGCTACGGACAGGAAAGCATCAAAACAAGATATTTT. It codes for CASSYGQESIKTRYF.

The rearrangement links TRBV19 to TRBJ2-7; D is perhaps TRBD2 (5 bases). Looked up from germline, CDR1 is LNHDA and CDR2 is SQIVND (reference sequence). This CDR3 has 12 amino acids. Between the trimmed V and J ends, which lost 6 bases and 6 bases, there was a span of 12 bases. CDR3 amino acids: CASSISGSEQYF. CDR3 DNA: TGTGCCAGTAGCATATCGGGGAGCGAGCAGTACTTC.

This CDR3 is CASSLARDSPDTQYF. CDR3 sequence (DNA): TGTGCCAGCAGCTTAGCCAGGGACTCCCCAGATACGCAGTATTTT. The chain uses TRBV13 and TRBJ2-3; a possible D gene is TRBD2 (6 bases). Trimming removed 1 base at V and 4 bases at J, with 12 bases between. CDR1 is PRHDT and CDR2 is FYEKMQ in the germline V gene (reference sequence). The CDR3 consists of 15 residues.

The V gene is TRBV28, the J gene TRBJ1-4, with D possibly TRBD1 on 5 matching bases. Germline assignment: CDR1 MDHEN and CDR2 SYDVKM. V was shortened by 2 bases and J by 4 bases, with 8 bases between the two germline ends. The CDR3 runs to 14 residues. Here the CDR3 reads CASSLRQLNEKLFF. In nucleotides, the CDR3 is TGTGCCAGCAGTTTACGACAGCTTAATGAAAAACTGTTTTTT.

The V and J genes are TRBV27 and TRBJ1-2; TRBD1 agrees at 7 bases. V lost 5 bases to trimming and J lost 8 bases; unmatched junction nucleotides: 14. CDR1 and CDR2 (germline): MNHEY, SMNVEV (reference sequence). This CDR3 contains 15 residues. For the CDR3, the DNA is TGTGCCAGCAGTAAGACAGGGTACCACCCGGAGGGCTACACCTTC. Translated: CASSKTGYHPEGYTF.

The V and J genes are TRBV2 and TRBJ1-3; 7 nucleotides align to TRBD1. The germline CDR1 and CDR2 sequences are SNHLY and FYNNEI. The CDR3 is made up of 15 amino acids. The V gene end was trimmed by 3 bases and the J gene end by 0 bases; junction bases not matched to a gene: 2. CDR3 in DNA: TGTGCCAGCAGTGATCGACAGGGCTCTGGAAACACCATATATTTT. It yields the protein CASSDRQGSGNTIYF.

V and J are TRBV6-5 and TRBJ1-5; 7 bases align to TRBD1. CDR1 and CDR2 (germline): MNHEY, SVGAGI. J lost 9 bases, V lost 5 bases, and 13 bases had no gene match. The CDR3 totals 15 residues. The CDR3, as DNA: TGTGCCAGCAGTCCCGGGACAGTTAGCAATTGGCCCCAGCATTTT. Its translation is CASSPGTVSNWPQHF.

The chain is built from TRBV5-1 and TRBJ2-1; TRBD2 agrees at 9 bases. V shed 4 bases and J 9 bases; nucleotides not matched to a gene: 11. The germline V gene has CDR1 SGHRS and CDR2 YFSETQ. The CDR3 spans 15 residues. In DNA form, the CDR3 reads TGCGCCAGCAGCCTGGCGCTAGCGGGGTCCCTTGAGCAGTTCTTC. Translated, it gives CASSLALAGSLEQFF. The whole variable domain, remainder taken from reference TRBV5-1 and TRBJ2-1, is KAGVTQTPRYLIKTRGQQVTLSCSPISGHRSVSWYQQTPGQGLQFLFEYFSETQRNKGNFPGRFSGRQFSNSRSEMNVSTLELGDSALYLCASSLALAGSLEQFFGPGTRLTVL.

This chain connects TRBV6-4 to TRBJ1-1; 7 bases map to TRBD1. Unmatched junction bases numbered 7, after V lost 7 bases and J lost 2 bases. The germline gives CDR1 MRHNA, CDR2 SNTAGT. The CDR3 has 14 amino acids. CDR3 residues: CASISDRANTEAFF. The CDR3 coding sequence is TGTGCCAGCATTTCCGACAGGGCTAACACTGAAGCTTTCTTT.